These 28 T cell receptor beta chains came from one sample sequenced in a study of T cells after yellow fever vaccination. TCRdb used MiXCR to reprocess the 5' RACE reads, holding one entry per CDR3 protein. Of about 68,000 distinct CDR3 sequences in the sample, less than 8.5% are singletons; the top ten hold 30% to 45%. Source: CD8+ T cells sorted from PBMCs, taken about 41 days after the first yellow fever vaccination. The receptors shown here come from a man aged 18 to 35 who received the YFV17D yellow fever vaccine.

The sample holds many counts of this clonotype. The V and J genes are TRBV12-3 or TRBV12-4 and TRBJ2-5; TRBD1 or TRBD2 may be the D gene (5 bases each). The CDR3 runs 14 residues. The ends were cut back, 7 bases at V and 2 bases at J, with 14 bases in the middle. As DNA, the CDR3 is TGTGCCAGCACCGAACTTGGGGGACAAGAGACCCAGTACTTC. It is translated as CASTELGGQETQYF.

This clonotype has a count of ten or more. The chain has TRBV3-1 and TRBJ2-1, with D perhaps TRBD1 (5 bases). CDR1 is LGHDT, CDR2 YNNKEL, per germline (reference sequence). Trimming cost V 3 bases and J 12 bases, with 27 bases left between them. The CDR3 is 17 residues long. The CDR3 spells CASSQGKGVYFISPQFF. The CDR3 nucleotides are TGTGCCAGCAGCCAGGGGAAAGGGGTTTACTTTATTAGCCCGCAGTTCTTC.

This clonotype occurred many times. This chain links TRBV7-3 with TRBJ1-1; TRBD1 is a possible D gene (5 bases). V was clipped by 4 bases and J by 4 bases, with 10 bases between them. CDR3 length: 13 amino acids. CDR1 is SGHTA and CDR2 is FQGTGA in the germline V gene. The CDR3: CASSSYGGTEAFF. CDR3 coding DNA: TGTGCCAGCAGCTCCTATGGGGGCACTGAAGCTTTCTTT.

At least ten counts were recorded for this clonotype. This sequence joins TRBV12-3 or TRBV12-4 and TRBJ1-1; 7 bases align to TRBD1. V was pared by 4 bases and J by 2 bases, with 4 bases of the junction left unmatched. The CDR3 is 14 amino acids. CDR3 sequence (DNA): TGTGCCAGCAGTTCGACAGGGTTAAACACTGAAGCTTTCTTT. This translates into CASSSTGLNTEAFF.

This clonotype was seen many times. V is TRBV25-1 and J is TRBJ1-2; D is undetermined. Trimming removed 3 bases from V and 8 bases from J, with 16 bases in between. From germline, CDR1 is MGHDK and CDR2 SYGVNS. The CDR3 has 14 residues. The DNA for the CDR3 is TGTGCCAGCAGTGATATATCTGAGAGTAGAGGCTACACCTTC. Amino acids: CASSDISESRGYTF.

Many counts were recorded for this clonotype. The CDR3, as DNA: TGTGCCACCAGTGATTTGGACCCATCCCCTGGGGAGCTGTTTTTT. Translating gives CATSDLDPSPGELFF. The chain carries TRBV24-1 and TRBJ2-2; D call uncertain. Germline V gene data show CDR1 as KGHDR and CDR2 as SFDVKD. The length of the CDR3 is 15 residues. Trimming left V 0 bases short and J 8 bases short, with 12 bases between.

This chain uses TRBV6-5 with TRBJ2-1, with 8 bases that match TRBD1. This CDR3 has 17 amino acids. The germline CDR1 and CDR2 sequences are MNHEY and SVGAGI. The ends lost 6 bases at V and 4 bases at J; junction bases unmatched: 14. The CDR3 DNA sequence: TGTGCCAGCAGCTACCTCCCGGGACAGGATCCATACAATGAGCAGTTCTTC. Protein product: CASSYLPGQDPYNEQFF.

This clonotype was picked up a small number of times. The rearrangement links TRBV29-1 to TRBJ2-3; 11 bases fit TRBD1. Germline V CDR1 and CDR2: SQVTM, ANQGSEA. Germline trimming cut 1 base from V and 1 base from J; bases unmatched to any gene: 4. The CDR3 extends over 16 amino acids. The DNA for the CDR3 is TGCAGCGTTGAAGTGGGACAGGGGGTAGGCACAGATACGCAGTATTTT. It translates to CSVEVGQGVGTDTQYF.

This clonotype has at least ten counts. This chain joins TRBV6-5 and TRBJ2-1; D not resolved. The CDR3 spans 12 residues. The germline V gene has CDR1 MNHEY and CDR2 SVGAGI. V lost 6 bases to trimming and J lost 5 bases, with 8 bases between them. CDR3 residues: CASRQPNNEQFF. In nucleotides, the CDR3 is TGTGCCAGCAGACAACCCAACAATGAGCAGTTCTTC.

The rearrangement joins TRBV7-8 to TRBJ1-1, with D possibly being TRBD1 (5 bases). Germline loops: CDR1 SGHVS, CDR2 FQNEAQ. This CDR3 is 15 amino acids long. V was clipped by 6 bases and J by 3 bases, with 17 bases between them. The chain's CDR3 is CASSPGTGRYTEAFF. The CDR3 DNA reads TGTGCCAGCAGTCCGGGAACAGGTCGTTACACTGAAGCTTTCTTT.

This clonotype was counted at least ten times. The V call is TRBV6-1, the J call TRBJ1-5, with TRBD1 identical over 7 bases. This CDR3 is built from 14 residues. CDR1 is MNHNS, CDR2 SASEGT, per germline. The J segment lost 7 bases and the V segment lost 6 bases, leaving 9 bases of the junction unmatched. CDR3 protein: CASRTDRVSQPQHF. CDR3 bases: TGTGCCAGCAGAACAGACAGGGTCTCCCAGCCCCAGCATTTT.

This clonotype was counted at least ten times. The chain has TRBV7-9 and TRBJ1-2; the match to TRBD1 covers 10 bases. Trimming removed 5 bases from V and 0 bases from J; junction bases left unmatched: 0. Germline V gene sequence: CDR1 SEHNR, CDR2 FQNEAQ (reference sequence). This CDR3 has 14 amino acids. As DNA, the CDR3 is TGTGCCAGCAGCGGACAGGGGGCTAACTATGGCTACACCTTC. Translated, it gives CASSGQGANYGYTF.

In this sample, this clonotype turned up many times. The gene calls are TRBV7-6 and TRBJ2-1, with D perhaps being TRBD1 or TRBD2 (6 bases each). The CDR3 has 15 amino acids. Trimming shortened V by 5 bases and J by 9 bases, and 20 bases separated the two germline ends. From germline, CDR1 is SGHVS and CDR2 FNYEAQ. CDR3 coding DNA: TGTGCCAGCAGCCAAGAAGGGGGGCCCGGCGGTGAGCAGTTCTTC. It is translated as CASSQEGGPGGEQFF. Full variable domain (outside the CDR3, taken from reference TRBV7-6 and TRBJ2-1): GAGVSQSPRYKVTKRGQDVALRCDPISGHVSLYWYRQALGQGPEFLTYFNYEAQQDKSGLPNDRFSAERPEGSISTLTIQRTEQRDSAMYRCASSQEGGPGGEQFFGPGTRLTVL.

This clonotype was recorded many times. The chain joins TRBV19 to TRBJ2-5, with 7 bases lining up with TRBD1. With 0 bases clipped from V and 0 bases from J, the junction kept 10 bases outside the gene matches. Per germline, CDR1 LNHDA and CDR2 SQIVND (reference sequence). There are 18 residues in the CDR3. The CDR3 loop is CASSIDLSLQGYQETQYF. As DNA, the CDR3 is TGTGCCAGTAGTATAGATCTGTCGTTACAGGGGTACCAAGAGACCCAGTACTTC.

This clonotype occurred a few times. The chain couples TRBV7-9 to TRBJ2-5; perhaps TRBD2 as D (6 bases). Looked up from germline, CDR1 is SEHNR and CDR2 is FQNEAQ (reference sequence). The CDR3 covers 15 residues. Trimming cost V 6 bases and J 5 bases, with 19 bases left between them. CDR3 sequence reads: CASRPGTQGGETQYF. Written as DNA, the CDR3 is TGTGCCAGCAGGCCCGGGACTCAGGGCGGGGAGACCCAGTACTTC.

The table lists this clonotype with many counts. V is TRBV29-1 and J is TRBJ2-2; 11 bases are a match to TRBD1. The CDR3 has 14 amino acids. Trimming cost V 8 bases and J 4 bases; bases outside gene matches: 6. Germline V CDR1 and CDR2: SQVTM, ANQGSEA. This CDR3 reads CSISDRGLTGELFF. CDR3 bases: TGCAGCATATCGGACAGGGGGCTCACCGGGGAGCTGTTTTTT.

This clonotype was seen a few times. The gene calls are TRBV6-2 or TRBV6-3 and TRBJ2-7; maybe TRBD2 (5 bases). V was cut by 7 bases and J by 2 bases, with 18 bases left in between. This CDR3 has 15 amino acids. CDR1 is MNHEY, CDR2 SVGEGT, per germline. CDR3 in DNA: TGTGCCAGCACCTCACGGGCTAGCATAGCCTACGAGCAGTACTTC. Translation: CASTSRASIAYEQYF.

For this clonotype: This could be a read error, since a much larger clone is one nucleotide away. This chain joins TRBV5-6 and TRBJ2-5, with TRBD2 identical over 10 bases. J lost 5 bases, V lost 1 base, and 5 bases had no gene match. CDR1 and CDR2 (germline): SGHDT, YYEEEE. The CDR3 covers 15 residues. DNA of the CDR3: TGTGCCAGCAGCTTGCCCCTAGCGGGGGACGAGACCCAGTACTTC. Encoded protein: CASSLPLAGDETQYF. The variable domain in full, completed from reference TRBV5-6 and TRBJ2-5, reads DAGVTQSPTHLIKTRGQQVTLRCSPKSGHDTVSWYQQALGQGPQFIFQYYEEEERQRGNFPDRFSGHQFPNYSSELNVNALLLGDSALYLCASSLPLAGDETQYFGPGTRLLVL.

There are many counts of this clonotype. V and J are TRBV5-1 and TRBJ2-2, with D uncertain. CDR1 and CDR2 (germline): SGHRS, YFSETQ. This CDR3 has 13 amino acids. Trimming shortened V by 0 bases and J by 5 bases, and 5 bases separated the two germline ends. CDR3 amino acids: CASSLEKTGELFF. CDR3 coding DNA: TGCGCCAGCAGCTTGGAGAAGACCGGGGAGCTGTTTTTT.

There are many counts of this clonotype. Here the CDR3 omits its conserved ending phenylalanine or tryptophan, so a read error is the likely source. The DNA is omitted, as the CDR3 cannot be located on it reliably, and the CDR3 follows TCRdb's listing. The rearrangement links TRBV21-1 to TRBJ1-2; the table's D call of TRBD1 was not tested on the DNA. TRBV21-1 is recorded as a pseudogene. The CDR3 totals 15 residues, both ends included. CDR3: CASPRSPGAAYGYTL.

This clonotype was recorded at least ten times. This chain links TRBV14 with TRBJ2-2; 8 bases map to TRBD1. J was trimmed by 7 bases and V by 1 base; bases with no gene match: 8. The germline V gene has CDR1 SGHDN and CDR2 FVKESK. The CDR3 runs to 16 residues. CDR3 DNA sequence: TGTGCCAGCAGCCAAGGGGGACAGGTCGCCGGCGGGGAGCTGTTTTTT. This translates into CASSQGGQVAGGELFF.

This chain uses TRBV4-1 with TRBJ2-2, with D hard to call. CDR3 length: 16 amino acids. V was trimmed by 1 base and J by 6 bases, leaving 15 bases between them. Germline assignment: CDR1 MGHRA and CDR2 YSYEKL. CDR3 DNA sequence: TGCGCCAGCAGCCAAGGAGTGTATGGGCGTGCCGGGGAGCTGTTTTTT. Protein product: CASSQGVYGRAGELFF.

The table lists this clonotype with many counts. The chain carries TRBV6-5 and TRBJ2-7; possibly TRBD2 for D (6 bases). Trimming shortened V by 5 bases and J by 3 bases, and 17 bases separated the two germline ends. In germline, CDR1 is MNHEY, CDR2 SVGAGI. This CDR3 contains 15 residues. CDR3 in amino acids: CASSRARETYYEQYV. CDR3 in DNA: TGTGCCAGCAGTCGTGCCCGGGAGACCTACTACGAGCAGTACGTC.

This clonotype was detected ten times or more. V is TRBV7-6 and J is TRBJ2-2; no definite D call. Germline assignment: CDR1 SGHVS and CDR2 FNYEAQ. The CDR3 consists of 14 residues. V was shortened by 1 base and J by 3 bases, with 6 bases between the two germline ends. In DNA form, the CDR3 reads TGTGCCAGCAGCTTAGAACTGTACACCGGGGAGCTGTTTTTT. Protein product: CASSLELYTGELFF. Using reference TRBV7-6 and TRBJ2-2 for the parts outside the CDR3, the full variable domain is GAGVSQSPRYKVTKRGQDVALRCDPISGHVSLYWYRQALGQGPEFLTYFNYEAQQDKSGLPNDRFSAERPEGSISTLTIQRTEQRDSAMYRCASSLELYTGELFFGEGSRLTVL.

V is TRBV7-6 and J is TRBJ2-2, with 9 nucleotides matching TRBD2. The germline V gene has CDR1 SGHVS and CDR2 FNYEAQ. Unmatched junction bases numbered 5, after V lost 5 bases and J lost 1 base. The CDR3 length is 16 residues. The CDR3 DNA is TGTGCCAGCAGCGTTAGCGGGGGCGGGAACACCGGGGAGCTGTTTTTT. Its translation: CASSVSGGGNTGELFF. Supplemented by reference TRBV7-6 and TRBJ2-2, the full variable domain reads GAGVSQSPRYKVTKRGQDVALRCDPISGHVSLYWYRQALGQGPEFLTYFNYEAQQDKSGLPNDRFSAERPEGSISTLTIQRTEQRDSAMYRCASSVSGGGNTGELFFGEGSRLTVL.

This clonotype has just a few counts. The V and J genes are TRBV20-1 and TRBJ2-6; D tentatively reads TRBD1 or TRBD2 (6 bases each). In germline, CDR1 is DFQATT, CDR2 SNEGSKA (reference sequence). V shed 1 base and J shed 0 bases, with 19 bases lying between them. The CDR3 runs 19 residues. For the CDR3, the DNA is TGCAGTGCTAGAGCCTCTCGGGGGCCAGGCCTCTCTGGGGCCAACGTCCTGACTTTC. This translates into CSARASRGPGLSGANVLTF.

This clonotype was seen at least ten times. V gene TRBV20-1 combines with J gene TRBJ1-1; no firm D call. CDR3 length equals 14 residues. The V end lost 1 base, the J end lost 4 bases, and 13 bases lay between the germline ends. CDR1 DFQATT and CDR2 SNEGSKA come from the germline V gene (reference sequence). The CDR3 coding sequence is TGCAGTGCTAGAGTACACAGCCTTTCCACTGAAGCTTTCTTT. Its protein product is CSARVHSLSTEAFF.

This clonotype was detected many times. The V and J genes are TRBV7-2 and TRBJ2-7, with D perhaps matching TRBD2 (5 bases). Per germline, CDR1 SGHTA and CDR2 FQGNSA. The ends were cut back, 3 bases at V and 3 bases at J, with 9 bases in the middle. This CDR3 spans 13 amino acids. As DNA, the CDR3 is TGTGCCAGCAGCTTTTTGGGAGTCTACGAGCAGTACGTC. Translated, it gives CASSFLGVYEQYV.